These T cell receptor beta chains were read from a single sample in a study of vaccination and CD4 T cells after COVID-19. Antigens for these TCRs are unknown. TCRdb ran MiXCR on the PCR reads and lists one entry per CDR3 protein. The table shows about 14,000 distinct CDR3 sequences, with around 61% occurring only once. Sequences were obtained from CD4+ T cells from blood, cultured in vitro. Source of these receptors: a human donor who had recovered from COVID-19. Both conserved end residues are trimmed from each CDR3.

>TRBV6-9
ASSYRTGDRNTEAF
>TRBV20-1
SASLAGGRSYNEQF
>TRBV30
AWSDQGSQETQY
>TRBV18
ASSPATENTEAF
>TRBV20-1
SARPGTGGNTGELF
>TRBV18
ASSPVAGQETQY
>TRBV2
ASSGSIREQPQH
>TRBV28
ASRPQGTGNGYT
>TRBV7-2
ASTPDSLYNEQF
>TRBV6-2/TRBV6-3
ASSPQGVGEQY
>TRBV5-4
ASSSDLTLSSYEQY
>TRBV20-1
STVGSYEQY
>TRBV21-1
ASSNRDWPCPGELF
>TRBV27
ASSFLAGSYQETQY
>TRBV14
ASSQVPWAGEQF
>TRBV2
ASADGGSSYNEQF
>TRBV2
ASKSTSGSPDTQY
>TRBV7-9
ASSETSGSGEQY
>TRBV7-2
ASSLDRSNQPQH
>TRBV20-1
SANPTSGSTGELF
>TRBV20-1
SAILTVNKANYGYT
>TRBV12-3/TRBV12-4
ASSLKGQGSTEAF
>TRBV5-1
ASSSELFQQPQH
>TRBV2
ASSLETQY
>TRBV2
ASSEASRVAVLT
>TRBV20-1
SARSGTVNEKLF
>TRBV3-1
ASSQGRTNYEQY
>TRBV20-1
SARRGGRDPYNEQF
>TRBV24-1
ATSDFRGRETQY
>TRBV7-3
ASSLSAAQETQY
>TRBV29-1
SVEGSSTDTQY
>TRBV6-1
ASSDPPPEGRVSGEKLF
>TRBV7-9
ASSLDLAGGLETQY
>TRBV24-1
ATSVRVAASSTDTQY
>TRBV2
ASSEARAGGGTQY
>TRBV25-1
ASSESLYQETQY
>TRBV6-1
ASSPQGGNTGELF
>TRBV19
ASSGLQEQY
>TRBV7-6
ASSGLAGSYNEQF
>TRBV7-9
ASSLVPRGDTQY
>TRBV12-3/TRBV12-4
ASSSGLYNEQF
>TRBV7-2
ASSRSGTSGETQY
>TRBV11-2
ASRVAGGSPTDTQY
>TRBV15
ATSRDGRQGYNQPQH
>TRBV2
ASSTGTGGREKLF
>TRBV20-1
SAKDRVVEKLF
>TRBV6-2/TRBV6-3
ASKGLGSGELF
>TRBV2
ASRSDRSLFDSPLH
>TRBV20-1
SARGSNRFQPQH
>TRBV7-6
ASSLLATKGETQY
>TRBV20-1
SAEGRGYSPLH
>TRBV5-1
ASSYGGEETQY
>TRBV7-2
ASSLDMSRGNSPLH